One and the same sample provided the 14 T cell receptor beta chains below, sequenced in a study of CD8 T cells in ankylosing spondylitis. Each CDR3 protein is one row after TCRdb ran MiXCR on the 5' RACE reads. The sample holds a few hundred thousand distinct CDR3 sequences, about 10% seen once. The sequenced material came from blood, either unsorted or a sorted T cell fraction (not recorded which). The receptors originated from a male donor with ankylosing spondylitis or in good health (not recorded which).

The CDR3 DNA reads TGTGCCAGCAGATCGGTGGCCAAAAACATTCAGTACTTC. It codes for CASRSVAKNIQYF. The rearrangement uses TRBV11-2 and TRBJ2-4; D unresolved. Trimming took 6 bases from V and 1 from J, leaving 7 bases between them. Germline values: CDR1 SGHAT, CDR2 FQNNGV. This CDR3 is 13 amino acids long.

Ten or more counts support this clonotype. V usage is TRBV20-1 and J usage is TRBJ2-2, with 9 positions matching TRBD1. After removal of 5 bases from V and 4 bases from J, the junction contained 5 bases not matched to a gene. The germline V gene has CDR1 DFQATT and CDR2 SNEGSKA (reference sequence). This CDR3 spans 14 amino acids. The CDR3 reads CSAGGTGFTGELFF. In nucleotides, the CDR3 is TGCAGTGCTGGGGGGACAGGGTTCACCGGGGAGCTGTTTTTT.

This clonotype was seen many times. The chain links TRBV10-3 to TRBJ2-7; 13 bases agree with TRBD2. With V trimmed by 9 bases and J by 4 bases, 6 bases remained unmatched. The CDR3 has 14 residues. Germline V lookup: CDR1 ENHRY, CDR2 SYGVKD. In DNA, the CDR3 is TGTGCCATAATGTCGACTAGCGGGAGGTACGAGCAGTACTTC. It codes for CAIMSTSGRYEQYF.

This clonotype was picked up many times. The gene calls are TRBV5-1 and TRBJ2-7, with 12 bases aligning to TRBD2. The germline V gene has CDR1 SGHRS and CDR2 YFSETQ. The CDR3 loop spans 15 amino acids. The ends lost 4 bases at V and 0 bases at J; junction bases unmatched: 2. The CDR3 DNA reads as TGCGCCAGCAGCCGGACTAGCGGGGACTCCTACGAGCAGTACTTC. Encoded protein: CASSRTSGDSYEQYF.

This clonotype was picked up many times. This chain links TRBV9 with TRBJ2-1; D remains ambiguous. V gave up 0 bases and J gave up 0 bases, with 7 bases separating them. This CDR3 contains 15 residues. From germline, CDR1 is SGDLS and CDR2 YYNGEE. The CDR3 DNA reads TGTGCCAGCAGCGTAGCATCAAGCTCCTACAATGAGCAGTTCTTC. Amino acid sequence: CASSVASSSYNEQFF.

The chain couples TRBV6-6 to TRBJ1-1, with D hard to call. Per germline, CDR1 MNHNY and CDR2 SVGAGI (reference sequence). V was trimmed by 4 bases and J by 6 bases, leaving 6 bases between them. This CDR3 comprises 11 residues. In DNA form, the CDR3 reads TGTGCCAGCAGTTTAGACTCTGAAGCTTTCTTT. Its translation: CASSLDSEAFF.

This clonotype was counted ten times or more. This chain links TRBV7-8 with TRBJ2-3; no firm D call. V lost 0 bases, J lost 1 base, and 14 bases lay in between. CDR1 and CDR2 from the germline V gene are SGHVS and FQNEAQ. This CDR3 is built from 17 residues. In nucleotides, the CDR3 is TGTGCCAGCAGCTTAGCGCTTCTGGGATTCCGCACAGATACGCAGTATTTT. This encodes CASSLALLGFRTDTQYF.

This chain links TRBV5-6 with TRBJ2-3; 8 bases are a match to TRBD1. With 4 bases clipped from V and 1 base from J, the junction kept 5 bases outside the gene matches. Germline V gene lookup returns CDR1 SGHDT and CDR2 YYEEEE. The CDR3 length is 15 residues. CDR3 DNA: TGTGCCAGCAGCCGGCAGGGGGCAGGCACAGATACGCAGTATTTT. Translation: CASSRQGAGTDTQYF. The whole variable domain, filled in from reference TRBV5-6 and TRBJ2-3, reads DAGVTQSPTHLIKTRGQQVTLRCSPKSGHDTVSWYQQALGQGPQFIFQYYEEEERQRGNFPDRFSGHQFPNYSSELNVNALLLGDSALYLCASSRQGAGTDTQYFGPGTRLTVL.

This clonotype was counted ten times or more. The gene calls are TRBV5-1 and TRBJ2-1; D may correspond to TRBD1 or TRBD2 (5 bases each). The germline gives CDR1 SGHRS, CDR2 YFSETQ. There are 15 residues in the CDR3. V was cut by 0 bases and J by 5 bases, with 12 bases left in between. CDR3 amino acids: CASSLAWGFDNEQFF. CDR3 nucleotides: TGCGCCAGCAGCTTGGCGTGGGGGTTCGACAATGAGCAGTTCTTC.

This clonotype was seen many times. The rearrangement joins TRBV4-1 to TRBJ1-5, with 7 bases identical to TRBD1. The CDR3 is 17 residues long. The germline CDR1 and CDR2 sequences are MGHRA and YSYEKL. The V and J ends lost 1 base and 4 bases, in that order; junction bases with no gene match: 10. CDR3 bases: TGCGCCAGCAGCCAAGGACAGGGAGTTACGGTGAATCAGCCCCAGCATTTT. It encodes CASSQGQGVTVNQPQHF.

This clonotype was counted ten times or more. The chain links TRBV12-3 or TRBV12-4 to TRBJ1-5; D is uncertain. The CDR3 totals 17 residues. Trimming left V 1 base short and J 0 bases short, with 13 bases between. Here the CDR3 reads CASSLGRAKSSNQPQHF. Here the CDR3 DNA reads TGTGCCAGCAGTTTAGGTCGGGCAAAAAGTAGCAATCAGCCCCAGCATTTT.

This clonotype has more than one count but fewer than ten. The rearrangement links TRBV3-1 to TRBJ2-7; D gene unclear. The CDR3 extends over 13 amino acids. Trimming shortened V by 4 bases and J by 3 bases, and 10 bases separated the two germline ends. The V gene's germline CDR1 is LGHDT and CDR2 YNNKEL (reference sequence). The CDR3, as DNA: TGTGCCAGCAGCCCATTTGGCGGCTACGAGCAGTACTTC. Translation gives CASSPFGGYEQYF.

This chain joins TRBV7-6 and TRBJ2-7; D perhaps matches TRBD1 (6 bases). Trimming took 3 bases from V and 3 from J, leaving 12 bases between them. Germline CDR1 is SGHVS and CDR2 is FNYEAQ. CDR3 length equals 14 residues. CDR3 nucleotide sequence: TGTGCCAGCAGCTTTAGACAGGACTTCTACGAGCAGTACTTC. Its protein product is CASSFRQDFYEQYF.

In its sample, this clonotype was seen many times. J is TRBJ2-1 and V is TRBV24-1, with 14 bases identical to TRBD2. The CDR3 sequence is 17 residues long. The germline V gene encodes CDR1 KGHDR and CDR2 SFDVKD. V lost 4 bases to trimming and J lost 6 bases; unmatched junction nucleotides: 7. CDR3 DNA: TGTGCCACCAGTGAAAGACCGGGACTAGCGGGAGCCAATGAGCAGTTCTTC. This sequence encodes CATSERPGLAGANEQFF.